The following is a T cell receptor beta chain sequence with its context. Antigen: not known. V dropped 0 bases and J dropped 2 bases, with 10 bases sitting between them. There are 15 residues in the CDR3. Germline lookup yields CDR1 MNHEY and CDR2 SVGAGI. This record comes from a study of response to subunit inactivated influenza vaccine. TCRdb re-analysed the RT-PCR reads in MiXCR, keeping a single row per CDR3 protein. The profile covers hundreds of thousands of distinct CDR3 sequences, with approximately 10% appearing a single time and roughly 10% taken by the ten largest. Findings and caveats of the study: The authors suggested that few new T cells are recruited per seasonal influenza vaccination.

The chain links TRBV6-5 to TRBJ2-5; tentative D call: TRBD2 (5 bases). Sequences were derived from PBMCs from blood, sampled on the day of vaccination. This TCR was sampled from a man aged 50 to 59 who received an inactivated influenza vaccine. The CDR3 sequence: CASSYSRGLQETQYF. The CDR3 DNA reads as TGTGCCAGCAGTTACTCGAGAGGGTTACAAGAGACCCAGTACTTC.